This TCR beta chain came from a study of T cells in Graves' hyperthyroidism and ophthalmopathy. Many counts were recorded for this clonotype. This CDR3 is built from 14 residues. V dropped 1 base and J dropped 7 bases, with 10 bases sitting between them. Germline V lookup: CDR1 SGHVS, CDR2 FNYEAQ. The CDR3 regions of TCR beta were amplified from RNA transcripts. First-round RT-PCR targeting the TCR CDR3 was performed with the HTBI primer set. TCRdb fed the multiplex PCR reads into MiXCR, producing one record per CDR3 protein. The table includes around 200,000 distinct CDR3 sequences, about 18% detected once.

Source material: blood. This chain joins TRBV7-6 and TRBJ1-4; D is unresolved. The sequence was collected from a man aged 35 to 55 with Graves' hyperthyroidism. The CDR3 DNA sequence: TGTGCCAGCAGCTTAGGTTTTGAGGGTGAAAAACTGTTTTTT. It specifies CASSLGFEGEKLFF.